These 13 T cell receptor beta chains originate from one sample sequenced in a study of T cells in localized non-small cell lung cancer (dated by TCRdb to the early 2020s). Libraries were made using the immunoSEQ multiplex PCR assay. The table was pulled from immuneACCESS by TCRdb, which kept in-frame rearrangements only. Such tables lose some clones; where checked, under half of the loss comes from unresolved V genes, and the rest has no known cause. A total of about 40,000 clones appear in this sample, under 90% of them only once. Jointly, the top ten make up under 8% of the sample. The sequenced sample was peripheral blood mononuclear cells, obtained before any cancer treatment. The receptors here all came from a male donor at least 60 years old with stage II lung adenocarcinoma.

This clone is a singleton in its sample. V gene TRBV4-3 combines with J gene TRBJ2-1; 7 nucleotides line up with TRBD2. The CDR3 totals 19 residues. V trimming: 0 bases; J trimming: 6 bases; junction bases outside the gene matches: 17. Per germline, CDR1 LGHNA and CDR2 YSLEER. The CDR3 sequence is CASSQDYGALAGVRNEQFF. For the CDR3, the DNA is TGCGCCAGCAGCCAAGATTACGGCGCTTTAGCGGGTGTACGCAATGAGCAGTTCTTC.

This clone turned up a few times. This chain uses TRBV2 with TRBJ2-1; tentative D call: TRBD2 (5 bases). CDR3 length: 16 amino acids. V was clipped by 5 bases and J by 3 bases, with 17 bases between them. The germline V gene has CDR1 SNHLY and CDR2 FYNNEI. The DNA for the CDR3 is TGTGCCAGCAGTCTTCTACTAGAACGGGTCTACAATGAGCAGTTCTTC. This sequence encodes CASSLLLERVYNEQFF.

The CDR3 protein is CASSLIGGLANNEQFF. In nucleotides, the CDR3 is TGTGCCAGCAGTTTAATAGGGGGTCTAGCGAACAATGAGCAGTTCTTC. The chain is built from TRBV27 and TRBJ2-1; tentatively, D is TRBD1 or TRBD2 (6 bases each). Between the trimmed V and J ends, which lost 2 bases and 5 bases, there was a span of 16 bases. The CDR3 loop spans 16 amino acids. Per germline, CDR1 MNHEY and CDR2 SMNVEV (reference sequence).

This clone was observed a single time. The gene calls are TRBV28 and TRBJ1-2; possibly TRBD1 for D (5 bases). Germline V gene lookup returns CDR1 MDHEN and CDR2 SYDVKM. V lost 7 bases to trimming and J lost 4 bases, with 16 bases between them. This CDR3 has 14 amino acids. CDR3 protein: CASTPGGGSYGYTF. CDR3 coding DNA: TGTGCCAGCACCCCGGGGGGAGGGAGCTATGGCTACACCTTC.

The gene calls are TRBV10-3 and TRBJ2-3; no firm D call. In germline, CDR1 is ENHRY, CDR2 SYGVKD. This CDR3 has 13 residues. Trimming shortened V by 7 bases and J by 4 bases, and 12 bases separated the two germline ends. This CDR3 reads CAIMGMDPDTQYF. CDR3 coding DNA: TGTGCCATCATGGGGATGGACCCAGATACGCAGTATTTT.

The rearrangement links TRBV4-1 to TRBJ1-2; TRBD1 is a possible D gene (6 bases). CDR3 length equals 16 residues. The ends were cut back, 1 base at V and 2 bases at J, with 14 bases in the middle. CDR1 and CDR2 (germline): MGHRA, YSYEKL. CDR3 in DNA: TGCGCCAGCAGCCAAGGAGGATTCAGGGGAAACTATGGCTACACCTTC. Amino acid sequence: CASSQGGFRGNYGYTF.

This chain uses TRBV14 with TRBJ2-3; 9 bases fit TRBD1. After removal of 0 bases from V and 2 bases from J, the junction contained 21 bases not matched to a gene. Germline CDR1 and CDR2: SGHDN and FVKESK. CDR3 size: 22 residues. This CDR3 reads CASSQETRPGQGFYGYTDTQYF. DNA of the CDR3: TGTGCCAGCAGCCAAGAAACGAGGCCGGGACAGGGATTTTACGGATACACAGATACGCAGTATTTT.

DNA of the CDR3: TGTGCCAGCAGCTTAGTCGGCGGGAGGGCCGGAAATGAGCAGTTCTTC. Encoded protein: CASSLVGGRAGNEQFF. The V and J genes are TRBV11-2 and TRBJ2-1, with TRBD2 identical over 9 bases. Germline V gives CDR1 SGHAT, CDR2 FQNNGV. V trimming: 1 base; J trimming: 7 bases; junction bases outside the gene matches: 8. CDR3 length equals 16 residues.

This chain uses TRBV5-6 with TRBJ1-2; D is unclear. The germline CDR1 and CDR2 sequences are SGHDT and YYEEEE. This CDR3 comprises 11 residues. V lost 3 bases and J lost 9, with 9 bases in between. The CDR3 loop reads CASSSRTSYTF. The CDR3 DNA reads TGTGCCAGCAGCTCCCGGACGAGCTACACCTTC. The entire variable domain, with the rest obtained from reference TRBV5-6 and TRBJ1-2, is as follows: DAGVTQSPTHLIKTRGQQVTLRCSPKSGHDTVSWYQQALGQGPQFIFQYYEEEERQRGNFPDRFSGHQFPNYSSELNVNALLLGDSALYLCASSSRTSYTFGSGTRLTVV.

The V call is TRBV5-4, the J call TRBJ1-2; no clear D. The CDR3 spans 13 residues. Trimming removed 2 bases at V and 6 bases at J, with 11 bases between. In germline, CDR1 is SGHNT, CDR2 YYREEE (reference sequence). Here the CDR3 reads CASSFTPVDGYTF. The CDR3 DNA follows: TGTGCCAGCAGCTTTACCCCAGTCGATGGCTACACCTTC.

V is TRBV5-1 and J is TRBJ1-2; D gene uncertain. Germline loops: CDR1 SGHRS, CDR2 YFSETQ. Trimming pared 8 bases from V and 3 bases from J, leaving 14 bases between. This CDR3 has 13 residues. The CDR3 DNA sequence: TGCGCCAGTTCGGAGGCAGTACACTATGGCTACACCTTC. Translated, it gives CASSEAVHYGYTF.

This sequence joins TRBV18 and TRBJ1-1; D is unclear. The CDR3 has 12 residues. Per germline, CDR1 KGHSH and CDR2 LQKENI. V was pared by 8 bases and J by 4 bases, with 11 bases between. Here the CDR3 reads CASGRESTEAFF. CDR3 DNA: TGTGCCAGCGGCAGAGAAAGCACTGAAGCTTTCTTT.

The chain combines TRBV19 with TRBJ2-3; possibly TRBD2 for D (5 bases). From germline, CDR1 is LNHDA and CDR2 SQIVND (reference sequence). This CDR3 is built from 14 residues. The ends were cut back, 5 bases at V and 1 base at J, with 10 bases in the middle. DNA for the CDR3: TGTGCCAGTAGTTTCGGACTCCGCACAGATACGCAGTATTTT. It encodes CASSFGLRTDTQYF.